Presented here are 20 T cell receptor beta chains from one specimen sequenced in a study of blood T cell repertoires in COVID-19. Sequencing used immunoSEQ multiplex PCR; TCRdb keeps in-frame clones, though not all of them. The repertoire has roughly 410,000 clones, about 89% of them found once; the top ten carry about 1.6%. The sequenced sample was peripheral blood. The receptors were gathered from a woman aged 40 to 49 with COVID-19, enrolled during active disease.

The genes are TRBV7-6 and TRBJ2-3, with TRBD2 identical over 11 bases. CDR3 length: 16 amino acids. Germline assignment: CDR1 SGHVS and CDR2 FNYEAQ. V lost 1 base, J lost 3 bases, and 3 bases stayed unmatched. The DNA for the CDR3 is TGTGCCAGCAGCTTAGTCCTAGCGGGAGGAACAGATACGCAGTATTTT. This codes for CASSLVLAGGTDTQYF. Using reference TRBV7-6 and TRBJ2-3 for the parts outside the CDR3, the full variable domain is GAGVSQSPRYKVTKRGQDVALRCDPISGHVSLYWYRQALGQGPEFLTYFNYEAQQDKSGLPNDRFSAERPEGSISTLTIQRTEQRDSAMYRCASSLVLAGGTDTQYFGPGTRLTVL.

The chain joins TRBV2 to TRBJ2-2; 13 positions agree with TRBD2. Germline trimming cut 7 bases from V and 4 bases from J; bases unmatched to any gene: 6. This CDR3 contains 16 residues. The V gene's germline CDR1 is SNHLY and CDR2 FYNNEI. DNA of the CDR3: TGTGCCAGCAAAGGACTAGCGGGGGTCTCCACCGGGGAGCTGTTTTTT. The encoded protein is CASKGLAGVSTGELFF.

The chain couples TRBV5-5 to TRBJ1-1; D is unresolved. The germline V and J ends were trimmed by 5 bases and 1 base, with 18 bases remaining between them. CDR3 length: 16 amino acids. Germline lookup yields CDR1 SGHKS and CDR2 YYEKEE (reference sequence). In DNA, the CDR3 is TGTGCCAGCAGGACCGGGATTCGAGCGGAGAACACTGAAGCTTTCTTT. Translated, it gives CASRTGIRAENTEAFF.

The table lists this clone with many counts. The CDR3 sequence is CASSFGHMNTEAFF. The CDR3 DNA reads TGTGCCAGCAGTTTCGGACATATGAACACTGAAGCTTTCTTT. The J gene is TRBJ1-1, the V gene TRBV6-5, with D possibly being TRBD1 (5 bases). Germline values: CDR1 MNHEY, CDR2 SVGAGI. The CDR3 extends over 14 amino acids. Trimming removed 4 bases from V and 0 bases from J, with 9 bases in between.

The chain links TRBV7-3 to TRBJ2-2; TRBD1 matches at 7 bases. This CDR3 is built from 15 residues. Per germline, CDR1 SGHTA and CDR2 FQGTGA. With 4 bases clipped from V and 2 bases from J, the junction kept 4 bases outside the gene matches. The CDR3: CASSSGQHNTGELFF. In DNA form, the CDR3 reads TGTGCCAGCAGCTCGGGACAGCATAACACCGGGGAGCTGTTTTTT.

The gene calls are TRBV29-1 and TRBJ2-1; unclear D gene. Trimming stripped 2 bases from V and 13 bases from J, with 18 bases between. Germline V gives CDR1 SQVTM, CDR2 ANQGSEA. The CDR3 covers 13 residues. Here the CDR3 reads CSVEKPPTIEQFF. CDR3 DNA: TGCAGCGTTGAAAAACCCCCCACCATAGAACAGTTCTTC.

This chain joins TRBV28 and TRBJ1-3; the D gene is possibly TRBD1 (5 bases). The CDR3 has 14 amino acids. Trimming pared 2 bases from V and 4 bases from J, leaving 9 bases between. Germline values: CDR1 MDHEN, CDR2 SYDVKM. The CDR3: CASSLAGLGNTIYF. CDR3 coding DNA: TGTGCCAGCAGTTTAGCAGGGCTGGGAAACACCATATATTTT.

This clone was observed once. The genes are TRBV2 and TRBJ2-3; 13 bases match TRBD2. This CDR3 is 16 amino acids long. CDR1 is SNHLY and CDR2 is FYNNEI in the germline V gene. V shed 6 bases and J 7 bases; nucleotides not matched to a gene: 10. The CDR3, as DNA: TGTGCCAGCAGAAAACCGGGACTAGCGGGACCCTATACGCAGTATTTT. Translating gives CASRKPGLAGPYTQYF.

This clone was picked up one time. CDR3 nucleotide sequence: TGTGCCAGCAGTTTCCGGCGCTGGGCCGAGCAGTACTTC. It is translated as CASSFRRWAEQYF. The chain links TRBV27 to TRBJ2-7; D uncertain. With 3 bases removed from V and 6 bases from J, the gap between germline ends came to 12 bases. This CDR3 has 13 amino acids. Germline V gene lookup returns CDR1 MNHEY and CDR2 SMNVEV (reference sequence).

The CDR3 protein is CSARDQGGQYF. As DNA, the CDR3 is TGCAGTGCTAGAGATCAGGGTGGGCAGTACTTC. The rearrangement uses TRBV20-1 and TRBJ2-7, with TRBD1 as a possible D gene (5 bases). V dropped 0 bases and J dropped 9 bases, with 9 bases sitting between them. Germline loops: CDR1 DFQATT, CDR2 SNEGSKA (reference sequence). The CDR3 extends over 11 amino acids.

CDR3 residues: CASSMGQADTKQYF. The CDR3 nucleotides are TGTGCCAGTAGTATGGGGCAGGCCGACACGAAGCAGTACTTC. This chain uses TRBV19 with TRBJ2-7, with TRBD1 as a possible D gene (5 bases). CDR3 length: 14 amino acids. Trimming pared 3 bases from V and 8 bases from J, leaving 17 bases between. Germline V lookup: CDR1 LNHDA, CDR2 SQIVND (reference sequence).

The chain is built from TRBV30 and TRBJ1-1; 11 nucleotides agree with TRBD1. The CDR3 is 16 amino acids. Germline loops: CDR1 GTSNPN, CDR2 SVGIG (reference sequence). Trimming removed 4 bases from V and 5 bases from J; junction bases left unmatched: 12. CDR3 in amino acids: CAWTPGTGGTVTEAFF. The CDR3 DNA sequence: TGTGCCTGGACCCCCGGGACAGGGGGTACGGTTACTGAAGCTTTCTTT.

V and J are TRBV7-9 and TRBJ2-2; TRBD1 agrees at 9 bases. The CDR3 extends over 14 amino acids. In germline, CDR1 is SEHNR, CDR2 FQNEAQ (reference sequence). Trimming removed 5 bases from V and 7 bases from J; junction bases left unmatched: 5. The CDR3 coding sequence is TGTGCCAGCAGCGGGACAGGGCGCTACGGGGAGCTGTTTTTT. Its translation is CASSGTGRYGELFF.

The chain joins TRBV6-5 to TRBJ1-1, with D perhaps TRBD1 (5 bases). V was clipped by 0 bases and J by 5 bases, with 16 bases between them. The CDR3 contains 16 residues. From germline, CDR1 is MNHEY and CDR2 SVGAGI. In DNA form, the CDR3 reads TGTGCCAGCAGTTACTCGAGGTTCGGGGGAGTAACTGAAGCTTTCTTT. The encoded protein is CASSYSRFGGVTEAFF.

Only one count was recorded for this clone. The chain is built from TRBV4-2 and TRBJ1-6; 7 bases match TRBD1. The CDR3 is made up of 14 amino acids. The V segment lost 4 bases and the J segment 7 bases; nucleotides outside the gene matches: 4. CDR1 and CDR2 (germline): LGHNA, YNFKEQ. CDR3 DNA sequence: TGTGCCAGCAGCCCCCGGGACAGCAATTCACCCCTCCACTTT. It translates to CASSPRDSNSPLHF.

The gene calls are TRBV27 and TRBJ1-6; the match to TRBD1 covers 8 bases. Germline CDR1 reads MNHEY; CDR2 reads SMNVEV (reference sequence). The CDR3 is 15 amino acids. Germline trimming cut 2 bases from V and 4 bases from J; bases unmatched to any gene: 1. The DNA of the CDR3 is TGTGCCAGCAGTTTAGACAGGGGTTATAATTCACCCCTCCACTTT. It encodes CASSLDRGYNSPLHF.

This chain connects TRBV14 to TRBJ2-2, with a tentative D call TRBD2 (7 bases). CDR1 is SGHDN, CDR2 FVKESK, per germline. V gave up 4 bases and J gave up 3 bases, with 12 bases separating them. The CDR3 covers 15 residues. The CDR3 loop reads CASSLWGGHTGELFF. CDR3 nucleotides: TGTGCCAGCAGCCTGTGGGGGGGGCACACCGGGGAGCTGTTTTTT.

The V and J genes are TRBV7-8 and TRBJ1-2; D perhaps matches TRBD1 (5 bases). The CDR3 has 15 amino acids. Trimming pared 1 base from V and 0 bases from J, leaving 9 bases between. CDR1 and CDR2 from the germline V gene are SGHVS and FQNEAQ. CDR3 protein: CASSLVRVANYGYTF. In DNA, the CDR3 is TGTGCCAGCAGCTTAGTCAGGGTAGCTAACTATGGCTACACCTTC. Using reference TRBV7-8 and TRBJ1-2 for the parts outside the CDR3, the full variable domain is GAGVSQSPRYKVAKRGQDVALRCDPISGHVSLFWYQQALGQGPEFLTYFQNEAQLDKSGLPSDRFFAERPEGSVSTLKIQRTQQEDSAVYLCASSLVRVANYGYTFGSGTRLTVV.

The genes are TRBV7-3 and TRBJ2-3, with D tentatively TRBD1 (6 bases). Per the germline V gene, CDR1 is SGHTA and CDR2 is FQGTGA. The CDR3 sequence is 14 residues long. V lost 1 base and J lost 4, with 9 bases in between. CDR3 nucleotides: TGTGCCAGCAGCTTAAATCCAGGGGCAGATACGCAGTATTTT. Translated, it gives CASSLNPGADTQYF.

This clone has more than one count but fewer than ten. The J gene is TRBJ1-1, the V gene TRBV5-4; 8 nucleotides agree with TRBD1. Unmatched junction bases numbered 7, after V lost 6 bases and J lost 3 bases. The CDR3 contains 14 residues. The germline V gene has CDR1 SGHNT and CDR2 YYREEE (reference sequence). CDR3 sequence: CASTKTGVDTEAFF. CDR3 DNA sequence: TGTGCCAGCACCAAGACAGGGGTTGACACTGAAGCTTTCTTT.